This T cell receptor beta chain is from a study of shared clonotypes between healthy human individuals. The trim removed 4 bases at V and 1 base at J, leaving 12 bases unmatched. The V gene's germline CDR1 is SGHNT and CDR2 YYREEE (reference sequence). The CDR3 sequence is 17 residues long. Study-level results: The naive CD4 repertoires of several donors were compared, and about 5% of clonotypes were shared. Naive subsets, compared against memory subsets, generally had larger estimated richness values.

As for this clone: Its matching antigen is unknown.

Here immunoSEQ multiplex PCR was the method, and the copy in TCRdb shows in-frame clones only, minus some. The sample shows some 2,000,000 clones, around 95% of them seen only once. Sequencing used naive CD4+ T cells sorted from blood. Subset noted: CD45RA+ positively selected. J is TRBJ2-5 and V is TRBV5-4, with 8 bases that match TRBD1. This clonotype originated in a man between 18 and 35 years old in good health. CDR3 sequence (DNA): TGTGCCAGCAGCCCCCCTCGGACAGGGCGGCCCCAAGAGACCCAGTACTTC. This sequence encodes CASSPPRTGRPQETQYF.